Listed below are T cell receptor beta chains from one sample, sequenced in a study of T-cell memory formation after mild COVID-19. TCRdb called the 5' RACE reads again in MiXCR, with one record for every CDR3 protein. The table shows 170,000 or so distinct CDR3 sequences, with around a third occurring only once. Sequencing was done on a sample of PBMCs or a T cell subset sorted from them (not recorded which). Receptors were obtained from an adult woman who had mild COVID-19 (a few samples of this study predate the infection). Cell type and time point are not known. CDR3s include the opening cysteine and the closing phenylalanine or tryptophan. A D gene is named only where the DNA matches it firmly. The size entry is marked missing in some rows and otherwise reads once, few, many or a size class.

clone size: few
J gene: TRBJ1-1
D gene: NA
V gene: TRBV12-3/TRBV12-4
CDR3 DNA: TGTGCCAGCAGTCCCCAGATGTCGAACACTGAAGCTTTCTTT
CDR3 protein: CASSPQMSNTEAFF

clone size: few
J gene: TRBJ1-2
D gene: NA
V gene: TRBV6-5
CDR3 DNA: TGTGCCAGCAGTTGGGACACCGCGAACTATGGCTACACCTTC
CDR3 protein: CASSWDTANYGYTF

clone size: NA
J gene: TRBJ1-2
D gene: NA
V gene: TRBV6-1
CDR3 DNA: TGTGCCGGCTCTAGGGAATTGAACTATGGCTACACCTTC
CDR3 protein: CAGSRELNYGYTF

clone size: NA
J gene: TRBJ2-2
D gene: TRBD2
V gene: TRBV7-9
CDR3 DNA: TGTGCCAGCAGCCGCCGGGGGAGGGGCCGACTAACCGGGGAGCTGTTTTTT
CDR3 protein: CASSRRGRGRLTGELFF

clone size: NA
J gene: TRBJ2-1
D gene: NA
V gene: TRBV5-1
CDR3 DNA: TGCGCCAGCAGCGTAGGGGAGACCTACAATGAGCAGTTCTTC
CDR3 protein: CASSVGETYNEQFF

clone size: NA
J gene: TRBJ1-2
D gene: TRBD1
V gene: TRBV4-1
CDR3 DNA: TGCGCCAGCAGCCAAGTGACAGGGGACTATGGCTACACCTTC
CDR3 protein: CASSQVTGDYGYTF

clone size: few
J gene: TRBJ1-6
D gene: NA
V gene: TRBV20-1
CDR3 DNA: TGCAGTGCGAGTGCGGAGGCCATGGGGAATTCACCCCTCCACTTT
CDR3 protein: CSASAEAMGNSPLHF

clone size: few
J gene: TRBJ2-7
D gene: NA
V gene: TRBV7-8
CDR3 DNA: TGTGCCAGCAGCAGGGACCCCCTCAAGGGTAAGGAGCAGTACTTC
CDR3 protein: CASSRDPLKGKEQYF

clone size: few
J gene: TRBJ2-3
D gene: NA
V gene: TRBV18
CDR3 DNA: TGTGCCAGCTCACCGAGCTCTCTGGGTGATACGCAGTATTTT
CDR3 protein: CASSPSSLGDTQYF

clone size: few
J gene: TRBJ1-5
D gene: TRBD1
V gene: TRBV9
CDR3 DNA: TGTGCCAGCAGCCCTTCCCTCGGACAGGGTGGTCAGCCCCAGCATTTT
CDR3 protein: CASSPSLGQGGQPQHF

clone size: once
J gene: TRBJ2-3
D gene: NA
V gene: TRBV27
CDR3 DNA: TGTGCCAGCAGTTTACCCCAGGGATCTTCGCAGTATTTT
CDR3 protein: CASSLPQGSSQYF

clone size: NA
J gene: TRBJ2-2
D gene: NA
V gene: TRBV12-3/TRBV12-4
CDR3 DNA: TGTGCCAGCAGTTTAGCTGCGAACACCGGGGAGCTGTTTTTT
CDR3 protein: CASSLAANTGELFF

clone size: many
J gene: TRBJ2-3
D gene: TRBD1
V gene: TRBV12-3/TRBV12-4
CDR3 DNA: TGTGCCAGCCGCCGGACAGGGGGCACAGATACGCAGTATTTT
CDR3 protein: CASRRTGGTDTQYF

clone size: NA
J gene: TRBJ1-5
D gene: NA
V gene: TRBV19
CDR3 DNA: TGTGCCAGTAGTCTCAGGGACTATAGCAATCAGCCCCAGCATTTT
CDR3 protein: CASSLRDYSNQPQHF

clone size: few
J gene: TRBJ1-2
D gene: TRBD1
V gene: TRBV24-1
CDR3 DNA: TGTGCCACCAGTGATCCAGGGGGATATGGCTACACCTTC
CDR3 protein: CATSDPGGYGYTF

clone size: NA
J gene: TRBJ2-1
D gene: NA
V gene: TRBV5-1
CDR3 DNA: TGCGCCAGCAGCCTTTCGGCGGGGGCGGGGTCTCATGAGCAGTTCTTC
CDR3 protein: CASSLSAGAGSHEQFF

clone size: NA
J gene: TRBJ2-3
D gene: NA
V gene: TRBV7-9
CDR3 DNA: TGTGCCAGCAGCTTAGGGGCAGATCGCACAGATACGCAGTATTTT
CDR3 protein: CASSLGADRTDTQYF

clone size: NA
J gene: TRBJ1-4
D gene: NA
V gene: TRBV12-3/TRBV12-4
CDR3 DNA: TGTGCCAGCGGGGCGACCCCAGCAACTAATGAAAAACTGTTTTTT
CDR3 protein: CASGATPATNEKLFF

clone size: once
J gene: TRBJ1-3
D gene: TRBD1
V gene: TRBV12-3/TRBV12-4
CDR3 DNA: TGTGCCAGCAGTTCCAACAGGGGGCTGAGTGTTGGAAACACCATATATTTT
CDR3 protein: CASSSNRGLSVGNTIYF

clone size: NA
J gene: TRBJ2-6
D gene: NA
V gene: TRBV25-1
CDR3 DNA: TGTGCCAGCAGCACAGCGTACTCTGGGGCCAACGTCCTGACTTTC
CDR3 protein: CASSTAYSGANVLTF

clone size: NA
J gene: TRBJ2-1
D gene: TRBD2
V gene: TRBV7-2
CDR3 DNA: TGTGCCAGCAGCCCGGTCCGGGGGGGGGACTACAATGAGCAGTTCTTC
CDR3 protein: CASSPVRGGDYNEQFF

clone size: NA
J gene: TRBJ2-7
D gene: NA
V gene: TRBV7-2
CDR3 DNA: TGTGCCAGCAGCCCCGACCTTTACGAGCAGTACTTC
CDR3 protein: CASSPDLYEQYF

clone size: few
J gene: TRBJ2-5
D gene: TRBD2
V gene: TRBV7-3
CDR3 DNA: TGTGCCAGCAGCGTAGCGGGAGAAGTGGAGACCCAGTACTTC
CDR3 protein: CASSVAGEVETQYF

clone size: NA
J gene: TRBJ2-7
D gene: NA
V gene: TRBV20-1
CDR3 DNA: TGCAGTGCTAGAGATTTGGGGGAGCAGTACTTC
CDR3 protein: CSARDLGEQYF

clone size: medium-sized
J gene: TRBJ2-5
D gene: TRBD2
V gene: TRBV2
CDR3 DNA: TGTGCCAGCAGTGAAGGTCCTAGCGGGGGCCCTCAGTGGACCCAGTACTTC
CDR3 protein: CASSEGPSGGPQWTQYF

clone size: NA
J gene: TRBJ1-1
D gene: NA
V gene: TRBV12-5
CDR3 DNA: TGTGCTAGTGGTTTGGTAGGGCCCATGAACACTGAAGCTTTCTTT
CDR3 protein: CASGLVGPMNTEAFF

clone size: once
J gene: TRBJ1-5
D gene: NA
V gene: TRBV21-1
CDR3 DNA: TGTGCCAGCAGCAGGGCGAGCATAAAGAATCAGCCCCAGCATTTT
CDR3 protein: CASSRASIKNQPQHF

clone size: few
J gene: TRBJ2-1
D gene: NA
V gene: TRBV28
CDR3 DNA: TGTGCCAGCAGTTTCGGCTACAATGAGCAGTTCTTC
CDR3 protein: CASSFGYNEQFF

clone size: NA
J gene: TRBJ1-1
D gene: NA
V gene: TRBV20-1
CDR3 DNA: TGCAGTGCTGACCGGGACCTTGGGAACACTGAAGCTTTCTTT
CDR3 protein: CSADRDLGNTEAFF

clone size: NA
J gene: TRBJ1-2
D gene: NA
V gene: TRBV29-1
CDR3 DNA: TGCAGCGTTGAGGGGAGATCGACCGCTAACTATGGCTACACCTTC
CDR3 protein: CSVEGRSTANYGYTF

clone size: few
J gene: TRBJ1-5
D gene: TRBD1
V gene: TRBV12-3/TRBV12-4
CDR3 DNA: TGTGCCAGCAGTAGGGACAGGGTGGCGGAGGGTCAGCCCCAGCATTTT
CDR3 protein: CASSRDRVAEGQPQHF

clone size: NA
J gene: TRBJ2-1
D gene: NA
V gene: TRBV7-2
CDR3 DNA: TGTGCCAGCAGCTCTTCCGGGGCACTCAATGAGCAGTTCTTC
CDR3 protein: CASSSSGALNEQFF

clone size: few
J gene: TRBJ1-2
D gene: TRBD1
V gene: TRBV24-1
CDR3 DNA: TGTGCCTCCTCCCGGACAGGACGGAATGGCTACACCTTC
CDR3 protein: CASSRTGRNGYTF

clone size: many
J gene: TRBJ1-1
D gene: NA
V gene: TRBV28
CDR3 DNA: TGTGCCAGCAGTTCCAGGGCTTTGGGAACTGAAGCTTTCTTT
CDR3 protein: CASSSRALGTEAFF

clone size: NA
J gene: TRBJ2-7
D gene: NA
V gene: TRBV18
CDR3 DNA: TGTGCCAGCTCTCCGAGTCCAGACTACGAGCAGTACTTC
CDR3 protein: CASSPSPDYEQYF

clone size: few
J gene: TRBJ1-2
D gene: NA
V gene: TRBV7-2
CDR3 DNA: TGTGCCAGCAGCCCCGTTGTAACAAGCACCAACTATGGCTACACCTTC
CDR3 protein: CASSPVVTSTNYGYTF